A single sample gave rise to the 22 T cell receptor beta chains below, sequenced in a study of technical replicates of blood from a few donors. Sequencing used immunoSEQ multiplex PCR; TCRdb keeps in-frame clones, though not all of them. The sample records under 90,000 clones, about 96% being singletons. Source material: T cells isolated from PBMCs. These receptors all come from a human donor in good health.

This rearrangement joins TRBV10-3 to TRBJ1-5; D is possibly TRBD1 (6 bases). There are 13 residues in the CDR3. V was pared by 6 bases and J by 4 bases, with 10 bases between. CDR1 ENHRY and CDR2 SYGVKD come from the germline V gene. The CDR3 DNA reads as TGTGCCATCAGGACAGGAAAAAATCAGCCCCAGCATTTT. Encoded protein: CAIRTGKNQPQHF.

The V gene is TRBV5-1, the J gene TRBJ2-2, with a tentative D call TRBD2 (5 bases). This CDR3 contains 15 residues. Germline loops: CDR1 SGHRS, CDR2 YFSETQ. The V end lost 4 bases, the J end lost 5 bases, and 15 bases lay between the germline ends. CDR3 region: CASSLDPTGTGELFF. The CDR3 DNA follows: TGCGCCAGCAGCCTGGACCCGACGGGGACCGGGGAGCTGTTTTTT.

The gene calls are TRBV5-4 and TRBJ1-4, with a weak D call TRBD1 (6 bases). V lost 0 bases and J 5 bases, leaving 11 bases between the germline ends. Germline V CDR1 and CDR2: SGHNT, YYREEE (reference sequence). The CDR3 covers 15 residues. The CDR3 DNA is TGTGCCAGCAGCTTGGGGACAGAGCAAAATGAAAAACTGTTTTTT. Amino acid sequence: CASSLGTEQNEKLFF.

The V gene is TRBV19, the J gene TRBJ2-2; D call uncertain. The V end was cut by 3 bases, the J end by 0 bases, with 8 bases between. This CDR3 is 15 amino acids long. Germline CDR1 and CDR2: LNHDA and SQIVND (reference sequence). Here the CDR3 DNA reads TGTGCCAGTAGTATCTTCTCCGCGAACACCGGGGAGCTGTTTTTT. Amino acid sequence: CASSIFSANTGELFF.

The chain couples TRBV6-4 to TRBJ1-2; TRBD1 is a possible D gene (6 bases). The CDR3 sequence is 15 residues long. The V gene lost 2 bases and the J gene lost 6 bases, with 16 bases spanning the gap. Germline-derived CDR1 and CDR2 are MRHNA and SNTAGT. The DNA of the CDR3 is TGTGCCAGCAGTGACCGGAAACAGGGTTTTGATGGCTACACCTTC. As protein: CASSDRKQGFDGYTF.

The J gene is TRBJ2-5, the V gene TRBV6-5; 9 positions agree with TRBD1. With 4 bases clipped from V and 2 bases from J, the junction kept 2 bases outside the gene matches. This CDR3 comprises 14 residues. Germline-derived CDR1 and CDR2 are MNHEY and SVGAGI. CDR3 sequence reads: CASSSDRGQETQYF. The CDR3 nucleotides are TGTGCCAGCAGTTCTGACAGGGGGCAAGAGACCCAGTACTTC.

This sequence joins TRBV28 and TRBJ2-3; unclear D gene. This CDR3 comprises 12 residues. Germline values: CDR1 MDHEN, CDR2 SYDVKM. Trimming shortened V by 4 bases and J by 3 bases, and 5 bases separated the two germline ends. CDR3 amino acids: CASSSQTDTQYF. In DNA, the CDR3 is TGTGCCAGCAGTTCCCAGACAGATACGCAGTATTTT.

This chain links TRBV5-1 with TRBJ2-5, with 7 bases identical to TRBD1. Trimming removed 5 bases from V and 1 base from J; junction bases left unmatched: 5. The V gene's germline CDR1 is SGHRS and CDR2 YFSETQ. The length of the CDR3 is 14 residues. CDR3 region: CASSSTGSQETQYF. The CDR3 DNA follows: TGCGCCAGCAGTTCGACAGGGTCCCAAGAGACCCAGTACTTC.

The V gene is TRBV2, the J gene TRBJ1-4, with 10 nucleotides matching TRBD1. Germline-derived CDR1 and CDR2 are SNHLY and FYNNEI. The trim removed 7 bases at V and 7 bases at J, leaving 9 bases unmatched. The CDR3 has 15 residues. The CDR3 nucleotides are TGTGCCAGCATTAAGACCGGGACAGGGGCTGAAAAACTGTTTTTT. Translating gives CASIKTGTGAEKLFF.

The J gene is TRBJ2-7, the V gene TRBV9, with 10 bases fitting TRBD2. The germline V gene has CDR1 SGDLS and CDR2 YYNGEE. V was clipped by 4 bases and J by 1 base; unmatched bases: 2. The CDR3 loop spans 14 amino acids. The CDR3 bases are TGTGCCAGCAGCTTGGGACTAGCGTCCTACGAGCAGTACTTC. Translated, it gives CASSLGLASYEQYF.

The rearrangement links TRBV2 to TRBJ1-3; the D is unclear. The germline V gene encodes CDR1 SNHLY and CDR2 FYNNEI. The CDR3 is made up of 12 amino acids. V was shortened by 3 bases and J by 4 bases, with 4 bases between the two germline ends. In DNA form, the CDR3 reads TGTGCCAGCAGTGACAGGGGAAACACCATATATTTT. It translates to CASSDRGNTIYF.

V is TRBV6-5 and J is TRBJ2-7, with 10 bases fitting TRBD2. The CDR3 runs 16 residues. Germline CDR1 MNHEY, CDR2 SVGAGI. V trimming: 0 bases; J trimming: 2 bases; junction bases outside the gene matches: 4. The CDR3 spells CASSYSRSGGAYEQYF. The CDR3 DNA is TGTGCCAGCAGTTACTCGAGGAGCGGGGGGGCCTACGAGCAGTACTTC.

The rearrangement links TRBV28 to TRBJ2-2; 9 bases fit TRBD2. The CDR3 loop spans 14 amino acids. The germline V gene encodes CDR1 MDHEN and CDR2 SYDVKM. The junction had 4 bases not matched to a gene; V was cut back by 3 bases and J by 8 bases. The CDR3: CASSFRGRVGELFF. CDR3 nucleotide sequence: TGTGCCAGCAGTTTTCGCGGGAGGGTAGGGGAGCTGTTTTTT.

J is TRBJ2-1 and V is TRBV7-7, with 12 bases that match TRBD2. Germline V gives CDR1 SSHAT, CDR2 FNYEAQ (reference sequence). The CDR3 is 18 residues long. The CDR3 nucleotides read TGTGCTACCTTCCCAGGTCTAGCGGGGGGGCAGACGACCAATGAGCAGTTCTTC. Translated, it gives CATFPGLAGGQTTNEQFF.

The rearrangement links TRBV29-1 to TRBJ2-7; 9 positions agree with TRBD2. V dropped 5 bases and J dropped 4; count of bases not matched to a gene: 30. The CDR3 runs 21 residues. The germline CDR1 and CDR2 sequences are SQVTM and ANQGSEA. CDR3 DNA sequence: TGCAGCGTTACTACAAACCACCAACAATCGAGCGGGAGGCCGTATTCTTACGAGCAGTACTTC. Translation: CSVTTNHQQSSGRPYSYEQYF.

V usage is TRBV28 and J usage is TRBJ1-2, with D possibly TRBD1 on 6 matching bases. The CDR3 is 14 amino acids. Germline V CDR1 and CDR2: MDHEN, SYDVKM. V was cut by 6 bases and J by 6 bases, with 17 bases left in between. The CDR3 reads CASSSTGTMDGYTF. The DNA of the CDR3 is TGTGCCAGCAGCTCTACCGGGACAATGGATGGCTACACCTTC.

This rearrangement joins TRBV5-1 to TRBJ2-1, with 9 bases identical to TRBD2. Germline trimming cut 0 bases from V and 9 bases from J; bases unmatched to any gene: 10. This CDR3 region has 16 residues. Germline V gene sequence: CDR1 SGHRS, CDR2 YFSETQ. CDR3 residues: CASSLGWAGGLVEQFF. CDR3 nucleotide sequence: TGCGCCAGCAGCTTGGGGTGGGCGGGAGGGCTGGTTGAGCAGTTCTTC.

The chain recombines TRBV30 with TRBJ1-2, with D unresolved. V lost 1 base, J lost 6 bases, and 9 bases lay in between. Looked up from germline, CDR1 is GTSNPN and CDR2 is SVGIG (reference sequence). The CDR3 is 12 amino acids. The CDR3 DNA reads as TGTGCCTGGAGTGATACATTCAATGGCTACACCTTC. Translating gives CAWSDTFNGYTF.

The count of this clone is one. The chain joins TRBV5-6 to TRBJ1-4; D is uncertain. Germline assignment: CDR1 SGHDT and CDR2 YYEEEE. The CDR3 has 17 residues. Trimming cost V 2 bases and J 0 bases, with 14 bases left between them. The CDR3 nucleotides read TGTGCCAGCAGCTTTGGACTAACCTTTGCAACTAATGAAAAACTGTTTTTT. Encoded protein: CASSFGLTFATNEKLFF.

The chain employs TRBV23-1 and TRBJ2-7; TRBD1 agrees at 8 bases. TRBV23-1 is designated an ORF whose function remains uncertain. V shed 8 bases and J 6 bases; nucleotides not matched to a gene: 12. The CDR3 spans 14 residues. In DNA form, the CDR3 reads TGCGCCAGCCGAGGGCAGGGGGCGTATCTCGAGCAGTACTTC. Translation gives CASRGQGAYLEQYF.

The J gene is TRBJ2-1, the V gene TRBV9; 14 bases agree with TRBD2. Losses at the gene ends were 3 bases for V and 9 bases for J; bases not matched to a gene: 5. This CDR3 has 15 amino acids. Looked up from germline, CDR1 is SGDLS and CDR2 is YYNGEE. The CDR3 loop reads CASSATSGRAGEQFF. DNA for the CDR3: TGTGCCAGCAGCGCGACTAGCGGGAGGGCAGGTGAGCAGTTCTTC. Drawing the rest from reference TRBV9 and TRBJ2-1, the complete variable domain is DSGVTQTPKHLITATGQRVTLRCSPRSGDLSVYWYQQSLDQGLQFLIQYYNGEERAKGNILERFSAQQFPDLHSELNLSSLELGDSALYFCASSATSGRAGEQFFGPGTRLTVL.

This chain joins TRBV10-3 and TRBJ2-1; 8 bases fit TRBD1. The J segment lost 6 bases and the V segment lost 5 bases, leaving 9 bases of the junction unmatched. The CDR3 covers 15 residues. The germline V gene has CDR1 ENHRY and CDR2 SYGVKD. Here the CDR3 reads CAISSGQGASNEQFF. For the CDR3, the DNA is TGTGCCATCAGTTCCGGACAGGGAGCCTCCAATGAGCAGTTCTTC.